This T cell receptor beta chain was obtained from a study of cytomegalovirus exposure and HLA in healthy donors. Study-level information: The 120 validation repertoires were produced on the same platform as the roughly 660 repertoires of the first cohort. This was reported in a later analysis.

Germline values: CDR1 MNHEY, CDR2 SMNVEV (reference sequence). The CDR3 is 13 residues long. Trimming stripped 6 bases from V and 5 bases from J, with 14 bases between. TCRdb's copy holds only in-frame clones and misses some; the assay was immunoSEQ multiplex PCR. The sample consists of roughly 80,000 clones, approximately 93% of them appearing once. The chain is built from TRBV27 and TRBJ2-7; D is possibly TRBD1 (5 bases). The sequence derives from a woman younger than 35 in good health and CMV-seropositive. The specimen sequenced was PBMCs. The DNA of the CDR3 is TGTGCCAGCAGACTGTCAGGGTCTAACGAGCAGTACTTC. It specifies CASRLSGSNEQYF.